These T cell receptor beta chains were read from a single sample in a study of spatial heterogeneity in lung cancer. Each CDR3 protein gets one entry after TCRdb re-called the 5' RACE reads with MiXCR. The sample gives about 25,000 distinct CDR3 sequences, over 6% of which show up once; approximately 14% is in the top ten. The input for sequencing was PBMCs, taken at surgery. Receptors originate from a male donor with early-stage non-small cell lung cancer. The CDR3 runs from the conserved cysteine through the conserved F or W. Fields, in order: clone size, J gene, D gene, V gene, CDR3 DNA, CDR3 protein. A D gene is named only where the DNA matches it firmly. Some rows have no size entry. The others give once, few or many, or a class for an expanded clone.

>-|TRBJ2-6|TRBD1|TRBV6-6
TGTGCCAGCAGTTACGGGACAGGGATTGGGGCCAACGTCCTGACTTTC
CASSYGTGIGANVLTF
>few|TRBJ1-2|-|TRBV5-1
TGCGCCAGCAGCCCCACTGGGGGGGCCTATGGCTACACCTTC
CASSPTGGAYGYTF
>many|TRBJ2-1|-|TRBV7-8
TGTGCCAGCAGCCCGACCATCCTGGGCAATGAGCAGTTCTTC
CASSPTILGNEQFF
>-|TRBJ2-3|TRBD2|TRBV5-1
TGCGCCAGCAGCTCCCCCCGGACTAGCGAAGGCACAGATACGCAGTATTTT
CASSSPRTSEGTDTQYF
>-|TRBJ2-1|TRBD2|TRBV5-1
TGCGCCAGCAGCTTGATGGGACTAGCGGTAGGAAATGAGCAGTTCTTC
CASSLMGLAVGNEQFF
>many|TRBJ2-3|-|TRBV15
TGTGCCACCAGCAGAGGAAGAGATACGCAGTATTTT
CATSRGRDTQYF
>-|TRBJ2-3|TRBD2|TRBV12-3/TRBV12-4
TGTGCCAGCAGCCGGGACTATCAGGCAGATACGCAGTATTTT
CASSRDYQADTQYF
>-|TRBJ1-2|-|TRBV6-6
TGTGCCAGCCGACAGCGTAACTATGGCTACACCTTC
CASRQRNYGYTF
>many|TRBJ2-7|-|TRBV23-1
TGCGCCAGCAGTTGGGAGCCGAGTTGCCCCTACGAGCAGTACTTC
CASSWEPSCPYEQYF
>many|TRBJ2-5|-|TRBV5-1
TGCGCCAGCCTACCCGGCGACGATCAAGAGACCCAGTACTTC
CASLPGDDQETQYF
>-|TRBJ2-2|-|TRBV5-1
TGCGCCAGCAGCTTGGAGCAGGTGAACACCGGGGAGCTGTTTTTT
CASSLEQVNTGELFF
>few|TRBJ2-3|TRBD2|TRBV4-2
TGTGCCAGCAGCCAAGATCTGCGGACTAGCGGGTACACAGATACGCAGTATTTT
CASSQDLRTSGYTDTQYF
>few|TRBJ2-7|-|TRBV6-6
TGTGCCAGCAGTTACCCATCTGGCAGGGTGAACGAGCAGTACTTC
CASSYPSGRVNEQYF
>many|TRBJ1-6|-|TRBV9
TGTGCCAGCAGCCTGGACAGTTCTGCTGGATATAATTCACCCCTCCACTTT
CASSLDSSAGYNSPLHF
>many|TRBJ2-3|-|TRBV5-1
TGCGCCAGCAGCTTGAAGGGGGTTAGCACAGATACGCAGTATTTT
CASSLKGVSTDTQYF
>few|TRBJ1-1|-|TRBV12-3/TRBV12-4
TGTGCCAGCAGTAAAACCGGGGTCACTGAAGCTTTCTTT
CASSKTGVTEAFF
>-|TRBJ2-7|-|TRBV9
TGTGCCAGCAGCGTCGAGCCGGGGCCGGGCGAGCAGTACTTC
CASSVEPGPGEQYF
>many|TRBJ1-2|-|TRBV19
TGTGCCAGTTCAGGACCTCTTCTCTCGCGTAACTATGGCTACACCTTC
CASSGPLLSRNYGYTF
>few|TRBJ2-5|-|TRBV12-3/TRBV12-4
TGTGCCAGCAGTTTAGGGAGAGGTTTTCGTGCAGAGACCCAGTACTTC
CASSLGRGFRAETQYF
>medium-sized|TRBJ2-5|-|TRBV9
TGTGCCAGCAGCGTAGCGGCAGGGAACCAAGAGACCCAGTACTTC
CASSVAAGNQETQYF
>-|TRBJ2-1|-|TRBV20-1
TGCAGTGCTATGGAGGGAAGCTCCTACAATGAGCAGTTCTTC
CSAMEGSSYNEQFF
>many|TRBJ1-2|-|TRBV20-1
TGCAGTGCTAAACGTCAGGACTATGGCTACACCTTC
CSAKRQDYGYTF
>many|TRBJ1-4|-|TRBV28
TGTGCCAGCAGTTTTGCGGGTGTTGCAAGGGAAAAACTGTTTTTT
CASSFAGVAREKLFF
>many|TRBJ1-2|TRBD1|TRBV27
TGTGCCAGCAGGCGGTCCGGCCTGACAGGGGAGGATAATGGCTACACCTTC
CASRRSGLTGEDNGYTF
>-|TRBJ1-1|-|TRBV28
TGTGCCAGCAGTTCCAGCATGAACACTGAAGCTTTCTTT
CASSSSMNTEAFF
>few|TRBJ2-3|TRBD2|TRBV12-5
TGTGCTAGTGGTTTAGGACTAGCGGGCACAGATACGCAGTATTTT
CASGLGLAGTDTQYF
>-|TRBJ2-5|TRBD2|TRBV12-3/TRBV12-4
TGTGCCAGCAGTTTAACTAGCGGGAAGACCCAGTACTTC
CASSLTSGKTQYF
>medium-sized|TRBJ2-7|TRBD2|TRBV13
TGTGCCAGCAGCACCACCCGGGGGGGTAGCTACGAGCAGTACTTC
CASSTTRGGSYEQYF
>-|TRBJ2-5|TRBD2|TRBV6-5
TGTGCCAGCAACAGGCTAGCGGGAGGTAGAGAGACCCAGTACTTC
CASNRLAGGRETQYF
>many|TRBJ2-5|TRBD1|TRBV24-1
TGTGCCACCAGTGATTCCGGGACAGAAGAGACCCAGTACTTC
CATSDSGTEETQYF
>medium-sized|TRBJ2-5|TRBD1|TRBV5-1
TGCGCCAGCAGCGGACAGGGATTACAAGAGACCCAGTACTTC
CASSGQGLQETQYF
>many|TRBJ2-3|TRBD1|TRBV7-8
TGTGCCAGCAGCTTAGCGCCGGGACAGGGACCAGATACGCAGTATTTT
CASSLAPGQGPDTQYF
>-|TRBJ2-3|-|TRBV19
TGTGCCAGTAGCGACGGGAGACGCACAGATACGCAGTATTTT
CASSDGRRTDTQYF
>many|TRBJ2-1|TRBD2|TRBV5-1
TGCGCCAGCAGCTTGATGGCCAGCGGGAGGGCCGCTGAGCAGTTCTTC
CASSLMASGRAAEQFF
>many|TRBJ2-2|-|TRBV7-8
TGTGCCAGCAGTGCGTCAGACCGGGGGCTGTTTTTT
CASSASDRGLFF
>few|TRBJ2-1|-|TRBV20-1
TGCAGTGCTAGAGATCCTAGGAACAATGAGCAGTTCTTC
CSARDPRNNEQFF
>many|TRBJ2-5|-|TRBV19
TGTGCCAGTAGAATGGGGCAAAGGACACAAGAGACCCAGTACTTC
CASRMGQRTQETQYF
>many|TRBJ2-7|-|TRBV5-1
TGCGCCAGCAGCTTCCGGGACTTTGCCGAGCAGTACTTC
CASSFRDFAEQYF
>many|TRBJ2-5|-|TRBV27
TGTGCCAGCAGTTTATGGGACCGAATCGAGACCCAGTACTTC
CASSLWDRIETQYF
>many|TRBJ2-7|TRBD2|TRBV28
TGTGCCAGCAGTTATCAGCGGGAACCCTCCTACGAGCAGTACTTC
CASSYQREPSYEQYF
>-|TRBJ2-7|-|TRBV18
TGTGCCAGCTCACCAAGAACTACCGGGCCGGGCTACGAGCAGTACTTC
CASSPRTTGPGYEQYF
>-|TRBJ2-7|TRBD2|TRBV20-1
TGTAGTTTACTATCACGGGAGGCCTCCTACGAGCAGTACTTC
CSLLSREASYEQYF
>many|TRBJ1-1|-|TRBV5-6
TGTGCCAGCAGCGGTCGGGGGGACACTGAAGCTTTCTTT
CASSGRGDTEAFF
>few|TRBJ2-2|TRBD1|TRBV28
TGTGCCAGCACCCCACCGTCGGGACAGCACACCACCGGGGAGCTGTTTTTT
CASTPPSGQHTTGELFF
>large|TRBJ2-1|TRBD2|TRBV10-3
TGTGCCGTAAGCCAGCGGGAGGGCCTCTCCTACAATGAGCAGTTCTTC
CAVSQREGLSYNEQFF
>many|TRBJ1-1|-|TRBV27
TGTGCCAGCAGTTCGGGGATTGAAGCTTTCTTT
CASSSGIEAFF
>many|TRBJ2-3|-|TRBV7-8
TGTGCCAGCAGCTTAGTTCATACTAGCACAGATACGCAGTATTTT
CASSLVHTSTDTQYF
>-|TRBJ2-1|TRBD2|TRBV28
TGTGCCAGCAGTCCTCCTTTGACTAGCGATGCCTACAATGAGCAGTTCTTC
CASSPPLTSDAYNEQFF
>many|TRBJ1-1|-|TRBV4-1
TGCGCCAGCAGCCTAGTGATGGGCAGGGGCTCGAACACTGAAGCTTTCTTT
CASSLVMGRGSNTEAFF